Following are 5 T cell receptor beta chains from one sample sequenced in a study of beta chain features in type 1 diabetes. These TCRs are of unknown antigen specificity. Study conclusions and caveats: Shorter TCRB CDR3s, moderately but significantly so, marked every one of the four CD4+ subsets in Type 1 diabetes patients.

Isolated RNA was reverse transcribed in full, so expressed TCRB transcripts were sequenced. Profiled with immunoSEQ multiplex PCR; TCRdb holds only in-frame clones, not every one. The data contain a few hundred thousand clones, roughly 24% of them singletons. What was sequenced was naive CD4+ T cells from blood. These receptors came from a woman aged 25 to 39 with type 1 diabetes.

This rearrangement joins TRBV23-1 to TRBJ2-7; 9 nucleotides align to TRBD1. TRBV23-1 is an open reading frame, and its role is uncertain. CDR3 length: 16 residues. V trimming: 3 bases; J trimming: 3 bases; junction bases outside the gene matches: 9. The CDR3 DNA sequence: TGCGCCAGCAGTCAGGGACGGGACAGGGAAAGCTACGAGCAGTACTTC. Protein: CASSQGRDRESYEQYF.

This clone was counted between two and nine times. V gene TRBV18 combines with J gene TRBJ2-7; TRBD2 agrees at 14 bases. V trimming: 2 bases; J trimming: 0 bases; junction bases outside the gene matches: 6. CDR3 length equals 18 residues. The germline CDR1 and CDR2 sequences are KGHSH and LQKENI. The CDR3 protein is CASSPGLAGGTGSYEQYF. CDR3 in DNA: TGTGCCAGCTCACCAGGACTAGCGGGAGGTACGGGCTCCTACGAGCAGTACTTC. Full variable domain (rest looked up from reference TRBV18 and TRBJ2-7): NAGVMQNPRHLVRRRGQEARLRCSPMKGHSHVYWYRQLPEEGLKFMVYLQKENIIDESGMPKERFSAEFPKEGPSILRIQQVVRGDSAAYFCASSPGLAGGTGSYEQYFGPGTRLTVT.

The chain has TRBV10-3 and TRBJ2-5; TRBD2 aligns across 13 bases. This CDR3 comprises 16 residues. CDR1 and CDR2 (germline): ENHRY, SYGVKD. With V trimmed by 3 bases and J by 4 bases, 5 bases remained unmatched. The CDR3 here is CAISDGTSGTGETQYF. The CDR3 DNA sequence: TGTGCCATCAGTGACGGGACTAGCGGGACCGGAGAGACCCAGTACTTC.

This chain uses TRBV5-1 with TRBJ2-7; TRBD1 aligns across 9 bases. This CDR3 is built from 14 residues. After removal of 3 bases from V and 7 bases from J, the junction contained 8 bases not matched to a gene. Germline lookup yields CDR1 SGHRS and CDR2 YFSETQ. The CDR3 reads CASSSGTGTREQYF. In DNA form, the CDR3 reads TGCGCCAGCAGCTCCGGGACAGGGACTCGGGAGCAGTACTTC.

V gene TRBV19 combines with J gene TRBJ2-6; D possibly corresponds to TRBD2 (6 bases). V shed 6 bases and J shed 2 bases, with 11 bases lying between them. This CDR3 comprises 15 residues. Germline V lookup: CDR1 LNHDA, CDR2 SQIVND (reference sequence). CDR3 protein: CASRRREAGANVLTF. CDR3 DNA: TGTGCCAGTAGGAGAAGGGAGGCTGGGGCCAACGTCCTGACTTTC.